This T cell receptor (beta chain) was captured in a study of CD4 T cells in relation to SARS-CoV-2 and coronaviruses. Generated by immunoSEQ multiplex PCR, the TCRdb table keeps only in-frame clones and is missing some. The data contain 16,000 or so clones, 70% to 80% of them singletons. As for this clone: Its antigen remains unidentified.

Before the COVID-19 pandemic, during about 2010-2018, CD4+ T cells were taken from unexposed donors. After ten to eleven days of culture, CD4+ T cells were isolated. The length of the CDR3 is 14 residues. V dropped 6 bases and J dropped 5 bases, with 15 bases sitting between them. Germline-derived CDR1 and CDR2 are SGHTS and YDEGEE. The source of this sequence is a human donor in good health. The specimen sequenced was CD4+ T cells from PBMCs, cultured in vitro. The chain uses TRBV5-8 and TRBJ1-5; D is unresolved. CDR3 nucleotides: TGTGCCAGCAACCCGGACGGTACTCATCAGCCCCAGCATTTT. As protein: CASNPDGTHQPQHF.